This T cell receptor beta chain was profiled in a study of cytomegalovirus exposure and HLA in healthy donors. Study as a whole: Researchers found that less than 90% of 350 to 500 genotyped donors fell within the Caucasian-associated ancestry cluster. Study observations and caveats: When analyzed later, the rates of TCR association showed variation by HLA locus, with DRB1 the most and HLA-C the fewest. A link between a missense DCLRE1C variant and TCR beta V- and J-gene trimming emerged from a later analysis. TRBV6-2, TRBV6-3 and other indistinguishable V segments were excluded.

As concerns this clone: The target antigen is unknown.

13 Jbeta primers and 60 Vbeta primers were used for the PCR. Produced via immunoSEQ multiplex PCR; TCRdb's table is partial and in-frame only. The sample contains 150,000 to 180,000 clones, about four fifths of which appear only once. CDR3 length: 16 amino acids. Losses at the gene ends were 0 bases for V and 2 bases for J; bases not matched to a gene: 4. Looked up from germline, CDR1 is MNHEY and CDR2 is SMNVEV (reference sequence). The clonotype was recovered from a man under 40 in good health and CMV-seropositive. Specimen: PBMCs. The gene calls are TRBV27 and TRBJ2-1; 7 bases are a match to TRBD2. The CDR3 DNA follows: TGTGCCAGCAGTTTATCGATGGCGGGGGCCTACAATGAGCAGTTCTTC. The encoded protein is CASSLSMAGAYNEQFF.